Listed below are T cell receptor beta chains from one sample, sequenced in a study of shared clonotypes between healthy human individuals. Clones were sequenced by immunoSEQ multiplex PCR, and TCRdb holds only the in-frame ones, with some missing. The sample comprises roughly 850,000 clones, about 96% of which are singletons, and around 0.21% rests with the top ten. The material sequenced was naive CD8+ T cells sorted from blood. The receptors derive from a young man in good health. CDR3s include the opening cysteine and the closing phenylalanine or tryptophan. The order of the fields is J gene, CDR3 length, clone size, V gene, CDR3 protein. Clone sizes are given selectively: once, few, many, or a class where the clone is expanded.

TRBJ2-7	13	.	TRBV27	CASSYGTNYEQYF
TRBJ1-2	15	.	TRBV7-9	CASSPTSYGEGGYTF
TRBJ2-1	15	.	TRBV4-1	CASSQGGEGLDEQFF
TRBJ2-7	14	once	TRBV13	CASSLRTGGHEQYF
TRBJ1-2	17	once	TRBV29-1	CSVEEVGVGARYYGYTF
TRBJ2-2	15	.	TRBV29-1	CSVDGSEVEGGELFF
TRBJ1-5	15	.	TRBV4-1	CASSQTGTENQPQHF
TRBJ1-1	15	.	TRBV6-5	CASSHTGYMNTEAFF
TRBJ1-1	15	.	TRBV6-5	CASGLGGGMNTEAFF
TRBJ2-7	16	.	TRBV7-8	CASSLGLRDRGDEQYF
TRBJ2-2	15	.	TRBV5-1	CASTGLGENTGELFF
TRBJ2-5	16	.	TRBV5-4	CASSDAGAGSLETQYF
TRBJ2-3	15	once	TRBV4-1	CASSPVWESTDTQYF
TRBJ2-1	13	.	TRBV11-2	CASSLVLADEQFF
TRBJ2-5	13	.	TRBV6-5	CASSYGFEGTQYF
TRBJ2-3	16	.	TRBV4-1	CASSQTGWSSTDTQYF
TRBJ2-1	15	.	TRBV6-6	CASSYWLGQDNEQFF
TRBJ2-1	18	.	TRBV2	CAGRTGTGRGKAYNEQFF
TRBJ2-7	13	.	TRBV6-6	CASRKGLPYEQYF
TRBJ2-7	18	once	TRBV7-9	CASSSFRPQATGSYEQYF
TRBJ1-1	13	.	TRBV6-5	CASGGWRNTEAFF
TRBJ2-7	12	.	TRBV28	CASKAVSYEQYF
TRBJ2-2	17	.	TRBV7-7	CASSLAIGDANTGELFF
TRBJ2-2	14	once	TRBV6-5	CASSWQMNTGELFF
TRBJ1-1	12	.	TRBV30	CAWSSEAREAFF
TRBJ2-3	17	once	TRBV11-2	CASSRRTIRGGPDTQYF
TRBJ2-3	17	.	TRBV6-1	CASSEWVGSPPTDTQYF
TRBJ2-7	13	.	TRBV5-4	CASSSSEGDEQYF
TRBJ1-4	13	.	TRBV6-5	CASSYGQGEKLFF
TRBJ1-2	14	.	TRBV7-9	CASSLVGVHYGYTF
TRBJ2-1	12	once	TRBV11-2	CASSFPGSEQFF
TRBJ1-4	11	.	TRBV6-6	CASSYGEKLFF
TRBJ2-7	14	.	TRBV15	CATSMSSGYDEQYF
TRBJ2-5	14	.	TRBV15	CATSRVGDFKTQYF
TRBJ2-5	17	.	TRBV7-6	CASSLNHPDRSQETQYF
TRBJ1-2	20	.	TRBV28	CASSGPRDRQRRGYRDYYTF
TRBJ2-5	11	.	TRBV20-1	CGGQGYETQYF
TRBJ1-1	11	.	TRBV27	CASSLGAEAFF
TRBJ2-7	17	.	TRBV5-5	CASSLGWTSGESLEQYF